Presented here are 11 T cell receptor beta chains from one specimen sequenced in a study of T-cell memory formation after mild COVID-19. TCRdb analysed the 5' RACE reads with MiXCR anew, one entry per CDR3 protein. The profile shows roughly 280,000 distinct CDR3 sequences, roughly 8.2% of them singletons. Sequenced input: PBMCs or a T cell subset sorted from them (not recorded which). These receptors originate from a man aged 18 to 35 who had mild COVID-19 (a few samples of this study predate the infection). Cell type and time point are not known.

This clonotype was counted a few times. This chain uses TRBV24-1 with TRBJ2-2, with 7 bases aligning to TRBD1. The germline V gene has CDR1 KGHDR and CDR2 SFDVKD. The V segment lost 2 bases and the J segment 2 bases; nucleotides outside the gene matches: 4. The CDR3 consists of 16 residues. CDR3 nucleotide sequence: TGTGCCACCAGTGATTGGGGGACAGAAAACACCGGGGAGCTGTTTTTT. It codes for CATSDWGTENTGELFF.

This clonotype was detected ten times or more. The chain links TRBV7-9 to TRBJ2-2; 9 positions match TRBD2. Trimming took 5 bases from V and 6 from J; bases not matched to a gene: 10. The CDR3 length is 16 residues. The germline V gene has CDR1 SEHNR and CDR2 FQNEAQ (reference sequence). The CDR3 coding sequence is TGTGCCAGCAGCATCCCGGGACTAGCAATATCCGGGGAGCTGTTTTTT. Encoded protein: CASSIPGLAISGELFF.

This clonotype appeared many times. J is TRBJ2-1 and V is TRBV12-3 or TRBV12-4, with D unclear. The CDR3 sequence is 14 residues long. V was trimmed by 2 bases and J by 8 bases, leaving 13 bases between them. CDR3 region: CASSLTEWVDEQFF. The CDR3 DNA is TGTGCCAGCAGTTTAACAGAGTGGGTTGATGAGCAGTTCTTC.

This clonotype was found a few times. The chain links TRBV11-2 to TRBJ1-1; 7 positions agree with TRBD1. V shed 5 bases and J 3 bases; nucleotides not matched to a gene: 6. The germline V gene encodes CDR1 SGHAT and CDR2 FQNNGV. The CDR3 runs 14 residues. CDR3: CASSARDSHTEAFF. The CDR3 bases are TGTGCCAGCAGCGCCCGGGACAGCCACACTGAAGCTTTCTTT.

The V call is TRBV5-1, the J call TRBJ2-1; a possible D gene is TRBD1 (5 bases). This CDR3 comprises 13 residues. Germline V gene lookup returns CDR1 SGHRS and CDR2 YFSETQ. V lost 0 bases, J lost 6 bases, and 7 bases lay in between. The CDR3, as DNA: TGCGCCAGCAGCTTGGGGGGCCCCAATGAGCAGTTCTTC. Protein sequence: CASSLGGPNEQFF.

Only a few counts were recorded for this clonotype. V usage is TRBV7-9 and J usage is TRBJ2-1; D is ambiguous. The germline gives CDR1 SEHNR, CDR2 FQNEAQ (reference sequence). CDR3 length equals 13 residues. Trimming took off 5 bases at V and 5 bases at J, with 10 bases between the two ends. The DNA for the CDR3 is TGTGCCAGCAGCATATTCGACAACAATGAGCAGTTCTTC. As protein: CASSIFDNNEQFF. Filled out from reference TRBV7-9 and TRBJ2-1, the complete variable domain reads DTGVSQNPRHKITKRGQNVTFRCDPISEHNRLYWYRQTLGQGPEFLTYFQNEAQLEKSRLLSDRFSAERPKGSFSTLEIQRTEQGDSAMYLCASSIFDNNEQFFGPGTRLTVL.

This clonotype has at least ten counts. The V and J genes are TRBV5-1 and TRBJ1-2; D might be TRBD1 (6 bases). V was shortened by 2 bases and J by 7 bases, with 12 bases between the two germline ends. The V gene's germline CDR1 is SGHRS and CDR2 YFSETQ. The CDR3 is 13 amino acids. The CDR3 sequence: CASSLQGHGGYTF. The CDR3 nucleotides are TGCGCCAGCAGCTTACAGGGTCACGGTGGCTACACCTTC.

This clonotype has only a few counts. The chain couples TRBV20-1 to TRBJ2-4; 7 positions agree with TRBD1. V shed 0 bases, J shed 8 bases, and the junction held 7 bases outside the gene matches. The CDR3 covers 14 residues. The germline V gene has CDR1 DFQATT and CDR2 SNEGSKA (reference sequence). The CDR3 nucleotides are TGCAGTGCTAGAGATGGGCGGCAGGGGGACATTCAGTACTTC. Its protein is CSARDGRQGDIQYF.

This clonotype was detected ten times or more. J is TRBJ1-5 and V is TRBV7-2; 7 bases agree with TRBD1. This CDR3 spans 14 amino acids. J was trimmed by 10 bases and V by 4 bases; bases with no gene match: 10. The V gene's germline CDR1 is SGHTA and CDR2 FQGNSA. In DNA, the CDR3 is TGTGCCAGCAGCTCCCAACAGGGGACGGGCCCCCAGCATTTT. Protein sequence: CASSSQQGTGPQHF.

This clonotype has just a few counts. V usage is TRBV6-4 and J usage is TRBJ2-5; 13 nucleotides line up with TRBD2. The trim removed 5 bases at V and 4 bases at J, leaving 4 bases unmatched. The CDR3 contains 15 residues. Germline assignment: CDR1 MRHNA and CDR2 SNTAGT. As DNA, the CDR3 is TGTGCCAGCAGTCCTGGGACTAGCGGGGTAGAGACCCAGTACTTC. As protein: CASSPGTSGVETQYF.

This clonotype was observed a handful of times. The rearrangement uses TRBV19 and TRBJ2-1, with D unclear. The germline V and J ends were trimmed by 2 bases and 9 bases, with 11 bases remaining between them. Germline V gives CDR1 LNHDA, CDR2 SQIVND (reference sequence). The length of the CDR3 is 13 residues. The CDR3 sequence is CASSIFTLGEQFF. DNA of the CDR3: TGTGCCAGTAGTATATTTACCCTGGGTGAGCAGTTCTTC.